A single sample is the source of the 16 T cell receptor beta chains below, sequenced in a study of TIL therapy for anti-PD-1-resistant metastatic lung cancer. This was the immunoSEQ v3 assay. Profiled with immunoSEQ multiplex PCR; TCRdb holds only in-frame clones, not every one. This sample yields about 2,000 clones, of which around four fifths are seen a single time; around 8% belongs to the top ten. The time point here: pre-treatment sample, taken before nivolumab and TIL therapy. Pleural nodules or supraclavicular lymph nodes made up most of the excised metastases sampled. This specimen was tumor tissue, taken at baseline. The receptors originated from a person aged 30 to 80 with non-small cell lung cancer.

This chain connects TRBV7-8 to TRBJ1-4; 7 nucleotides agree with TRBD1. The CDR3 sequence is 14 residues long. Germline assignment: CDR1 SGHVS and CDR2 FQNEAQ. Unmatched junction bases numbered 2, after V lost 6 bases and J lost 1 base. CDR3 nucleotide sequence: TGTGCCAGCAGGCAGGGGGTAACTAATGAAAAACTGTTTTTT. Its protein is CASRQGVTNEKLFF.

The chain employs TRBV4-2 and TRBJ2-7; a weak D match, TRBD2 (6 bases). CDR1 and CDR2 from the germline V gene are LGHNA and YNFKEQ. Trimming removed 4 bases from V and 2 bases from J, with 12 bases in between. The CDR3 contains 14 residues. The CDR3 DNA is TGTGCCAGCAGCCCTACCGGGACTCCCTACGAGCAGTACTTC. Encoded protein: CASSPTGTPYEQYF.

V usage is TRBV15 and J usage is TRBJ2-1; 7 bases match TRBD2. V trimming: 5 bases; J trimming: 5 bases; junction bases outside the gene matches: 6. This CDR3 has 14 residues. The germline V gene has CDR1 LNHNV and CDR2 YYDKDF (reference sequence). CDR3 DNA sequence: TGTGCCACCAGCCCCTGGGGGGGTAACAATGAGCAGTTCTTC. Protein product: CATSPWGGNNEQFF.

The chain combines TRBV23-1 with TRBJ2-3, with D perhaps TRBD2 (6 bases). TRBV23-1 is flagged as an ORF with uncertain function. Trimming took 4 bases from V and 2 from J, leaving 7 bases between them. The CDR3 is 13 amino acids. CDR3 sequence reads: CASSRRDTDTQYF. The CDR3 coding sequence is TGCGCCAGCAGTCGGAGGGACACAGATACGCAGTATTTT.

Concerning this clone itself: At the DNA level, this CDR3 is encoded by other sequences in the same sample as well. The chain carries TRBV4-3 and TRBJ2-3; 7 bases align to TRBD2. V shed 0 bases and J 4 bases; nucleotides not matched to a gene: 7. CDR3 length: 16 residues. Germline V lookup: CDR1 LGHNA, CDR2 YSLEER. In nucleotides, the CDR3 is TGCGCCAGCAGCCAAGACGCTAGCGGTGGTGCAGATACGCAGTATTTT. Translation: CASSQDASGGADTQYF.

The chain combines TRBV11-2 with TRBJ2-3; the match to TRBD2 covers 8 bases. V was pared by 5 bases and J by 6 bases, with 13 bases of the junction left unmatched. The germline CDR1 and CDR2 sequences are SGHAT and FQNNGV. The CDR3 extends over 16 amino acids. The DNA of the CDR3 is TGTGCCAGCAGCCCCGGGGGGGTACTCTCCGCGGATACGCAGTATTTT. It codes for CASSPGGVLSADTQYF.

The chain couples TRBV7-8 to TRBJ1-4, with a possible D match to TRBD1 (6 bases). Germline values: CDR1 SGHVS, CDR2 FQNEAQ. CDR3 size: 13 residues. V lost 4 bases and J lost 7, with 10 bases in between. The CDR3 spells CASSSYRVEKLFF. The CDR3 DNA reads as TGTGCCAGCAGCTCTTACAGGGTTGAAAAACTGTTTTTT. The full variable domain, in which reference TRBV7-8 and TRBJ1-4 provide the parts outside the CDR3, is GAGVSQSPRYKVAKRGQDVALRCDPISGHVSLFWYQQALGQGPEFLTYFQNEAQLDKSGLPSDRFFAERPEGSVSTLKIQRTQQEDSAVYLCASSSYRVEKLFFGSGTQLSVL.

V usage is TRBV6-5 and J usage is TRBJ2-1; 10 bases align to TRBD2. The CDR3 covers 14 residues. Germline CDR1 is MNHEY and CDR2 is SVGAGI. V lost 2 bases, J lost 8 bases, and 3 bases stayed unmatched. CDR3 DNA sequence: TGTGCCAGCAGTTACGGCCTAGCGGGAGATGAGCAGTTCTTC. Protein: CASSYGLAGDEQFF.

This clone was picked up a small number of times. This chain's CDR3 is CASSLVPAGGRGELFF. The CDR3 DNA reads TGTGCCAGCAGCTTAGTTCCAGCGGGAGGGCGCGGGGAGCTGTTTTTT. The V and J genes are TRBV7-3 and TRBJ2-2; 10 bases line up with TRBD2. Per the germline V gene, CDR1 is SGHTA and CDR2 is FQGTGA. The CDR3 has 16 amino acids. Trimming at V came to 2 bases and at J to 7 bases, leaving 7 bases not matched to a gene.

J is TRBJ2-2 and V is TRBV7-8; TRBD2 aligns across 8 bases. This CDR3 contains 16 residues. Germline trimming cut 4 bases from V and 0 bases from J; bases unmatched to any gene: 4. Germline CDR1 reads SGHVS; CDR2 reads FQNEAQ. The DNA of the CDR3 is TGTGCCAGCAGCTCCACTAGCGGTCCGAACACCGGGGAGCTGTTTTTT. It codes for CASSSTSGPNTGELFF.

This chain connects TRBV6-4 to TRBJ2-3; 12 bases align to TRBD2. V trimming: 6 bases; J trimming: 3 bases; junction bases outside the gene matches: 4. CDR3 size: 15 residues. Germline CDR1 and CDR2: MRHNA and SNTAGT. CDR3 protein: CASSLLAGGTDTQYF. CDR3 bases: TGTGCCAGCAGCCTCCTAGCGGGAGGGACAGATACGCAGTATTTT.

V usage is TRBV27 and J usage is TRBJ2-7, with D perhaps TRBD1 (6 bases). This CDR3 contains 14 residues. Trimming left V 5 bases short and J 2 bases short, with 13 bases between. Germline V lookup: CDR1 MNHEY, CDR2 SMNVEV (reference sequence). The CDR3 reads CASSPRDITYEQYF. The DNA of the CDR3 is TGTGCCAGCAGTCCCCGGGACATAACCTACGAGCAGTACTTC.

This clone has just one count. This chain's CDR3 is CASSLGLNGYTF. CDR3 DNA sequence: TGTGCCAGCAGCTTAGGGTTAAATGGCTACACCTTC. V gene TRBV11-3 combines with J gene TRBJ1-2; D gene unclear. The germline gives CDR1 SGHNT, CDR2 YENEEA. V was trimmed by 1 base and J by 6 bases, leaving 6 bases between them. This CDR3 region has 12 residues.

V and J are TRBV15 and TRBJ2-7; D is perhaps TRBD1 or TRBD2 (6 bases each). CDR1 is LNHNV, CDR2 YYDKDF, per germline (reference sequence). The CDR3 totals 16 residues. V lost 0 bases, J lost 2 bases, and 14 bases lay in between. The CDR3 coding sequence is TGTGCCACCAGCAGAGATTCTGTCGGGGGCACCTACGAGCAGTACTTC. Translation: CATSRDSVGGTYEQYF.

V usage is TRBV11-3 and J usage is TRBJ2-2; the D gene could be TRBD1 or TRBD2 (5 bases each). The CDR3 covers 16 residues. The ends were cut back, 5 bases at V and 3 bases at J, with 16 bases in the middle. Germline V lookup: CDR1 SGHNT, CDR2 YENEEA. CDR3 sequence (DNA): TGTGCCAGCAGCCACCCCGGGACGACGGACACCGGGGAGCTGTTTTTT. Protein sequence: CASSHPGTTDTGELFF.

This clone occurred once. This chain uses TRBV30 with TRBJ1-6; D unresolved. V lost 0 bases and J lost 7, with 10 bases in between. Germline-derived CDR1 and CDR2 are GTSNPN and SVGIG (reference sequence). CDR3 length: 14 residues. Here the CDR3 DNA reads TGTGCCTGGAGTGTACGATCGGGCAATTCACCCCTCCACTTT. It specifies CAWSVRSGNSPLHF. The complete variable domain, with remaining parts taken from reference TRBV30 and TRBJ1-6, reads SQTIHQWPATLVQPVGSPLSLECTVEGTSNPNLYWYRQAAGRGLQLLFYSVGIGQISSEVPQNLSASRPQDRQFILSSKKLLLSDSGFYLCAWSVRSGNSPLHFGNGTRLTVT.